This section outlines one T cell receptor (beta chain) sequence together with its context. Its antigen is still unknown. This entry is derived from a study of shared clonotypes between healthy human individuals. Study as a whole: Participating donors consisted of a couple of women and a few men aged 18 to 49.

The study, taken as a whole, reports: An anticipated effect of sequencing depth on clonotype sharing among donors was recognized.

The germline V and J ends were trimmed by 5 bases and 5 bases, with 14 bases remaining between them. Germline CDR1 reads SGHRS; CDR2 reads YFSETQ. This CDR3 comprises 13 residues. The deep-level immunoSEQ assay was used. Study processing details: Sequence data from immunoSEQ were junction-only and lacked quality scores; consequently, filtering differed. Clones were sequenced by immunoSEQ multiplex PCR, and TCRdb holds only the in-frame ones, with some missing. The V and J calls and the clone size are those of that table, but D and trimming were determined from the DNA. The table shows 600,000 to 700,000 clones, with around 73% occurring only once.

The source material was memory CD4+ T cells sorted from blood. Subset denoted: CD45RA-negative fraction. The chain recombines TRBV5-1 with TRBJ2-7; D is ambiguous. The sequence was collected from a woman under 40 in good health. For the CDR3, the DNA is TGCGCCAGCAGTTCCTCTTTCATCCACGAGCAGTACTTC. Translating it yields CASSSSFIHEQYF.